Listed below are T cell receptor beta chains from one sample, sequenced in a study of CD8 T cells in Susac syndrome. MiXCR, applied by TCRdb to the immunoSEQ multiplex PCR reads, yields one record per CDR3 protein. Of 150,000 to 200,000 distinct CDR3 sequences listed, 90% to 95% are singletons. The sample taken for sequencing was CD4+ T cells from PBMCs. The source of these receptors is a human donor with Susac syndrome. The CDR3 runs from the conserved cysteine through the conserved F or W. Each record gives: V gene, clone size, J gene, D gene, CDR3 DNA, CDR3 protein. The D gene is left open where the match is weak. Size values are once, few and many counts, or a class for expanded clones, and some rows have none.

>TRBV24-1|NA|TRBJ1-1|NA
TGTGCCACCAGTGATTTTGAGGGGCCACAGGTGGGTGAAGCTTTCTTT
CATSDFEGPQVGEAFF
>TRBV9|NA|TRBJ2-2|NA
TGTGCCAGCAGCGCAAATCAGGGGCCGGGGAACACCGGGGAGCTGTTTTTT
CASSANQGPGNTGELFF
>TRBV5-6|NA|TRBJ2-5|NA
TGTGCCAGCAGCTTGTTCACTGGTTCAGGGACCCAGTACTTC
CASSLFTGSGTQYF
>TRBV12-3/TRBV12-4|once|TRBJ2-7|NA
TGTGCCAGCAGTCCAGGAGGCTGGGGGTGGATACCGAACTTC
CASSPGGWGWIPNF
>TRBV5-1|once|TRBJ1-3|NA
TGCGCCAGCAGCACTCAGGGTAGTACTTCGGTTGGAAACACCATATATTTT
CASSTQGSTSVGNTIYF
>TRBV29-1|NA|TRBJ1-1|NA
TGCAGCGTTGAACGGGGTTTTGGCACTGAAGCTTTCTTT
CSVERGFGTEAFF
>TRBV12-5|NA|TRBJ2-3|NA
TGTGCTAGTGGAACTATTGATACGCAGTATTTT
CASGTIDTQYF
>TRBV20-1|NA|TRBJ2-3|NA
TGCAGTGCTAGTACCAATGGGGTAGATACGCAGTATTTT
CSASTNGVDTQYF
>TRBV7-2|NA|TRBJ2-3|NA
TGTGCCAGCAGCCGGGGGACGAGGACTTACACAGATACGCAGTATTTT
CASSRGTRTYTDTQYF
>TRBV19|NA|TRBJ1-2|TRBD1
TGTGCCAGTAAACCGGGACAGGGGATACATGGCTACACCTTC
CASKPGQGIHGYTF
>TRBV20-1|NA|TRBJ2-7|NA
TGCAGTGCTAGAGTCTACGAGCAGTACTTC
CSARVYEQYF
>TRBV20-1|NA|TRBJ1-2|NA
TGCAGTGCTCGCGAGAGTGGCTACACCTTC
CSARESGYTF
>TRBV7-9|NA|TRBJ2-3|NA
TGTGCCAGCAGCTTAGCCCAGAGCACAGATACGCAGTATTTT
CASSLAQSTDTQYF
>TRBV5-6|NA|TRBJ2-5|TRBD2
TGTGCCAGCAGCCCCCGGACTCTAGCGGGAGAGTTACAAGAGACCCAGTACTTC
CASSPRTLAGELQETQYF
>TRBV4-1|NA|TRBJ1-1|TRBD1
TGCGCCAGCAGCCAAGATCAGAGGCCAGGGGGGAGGAGTGAAGCTTTCTTT
CASSQDQRPGGRSEAFF
>TRBV11-2|NA|TRBJ1-1|TRBD1
TGTGCCAGCAGCTTACGAACAGGGGCCGCCGACGCTTTCTTT
CASSLRTGAADAFF
>TRBV20-1|NA|TRBJ2-1|NA
TGCAGTGCTAGCAGAAGCGATATCTACAATGAGCAGTTCTTC
CSASRSDIYNEQFF
>TRBV6-5|few|TRBJ2-7|NA
TGTGCCAGCGTGGACGAAAGCTCCTACGAGCAGTACTTC
CASVDESSYEQYF
>TRBV30|NA|TRBJ1-1|NA
TGTGCCTGGAGTGTATGGGGCAGGGTGGCTGAAGCTTTCTTT
CAWSVWGRVAEAFF
>TRBV7-9|NA|TRBJ1-2|NA
TGTGCCAGCAGCTTATCGACAAAACTTCTGGAGGGCTACACCTTC
CASSLSTKLLEGYTF
>TRBV4-2|NA|TRBJ2-7|NA
TGTGCCAGCAGCCAAGATTTAGGGTACGAGCAGTACTTC
CASSQDLGYEQYF
>TRBV15|NA|TRBJ2-1|TRBD1
TGTGCCACCAGCAGTTTGGACAGGGGGCTTTATGAGCAGTTCTTC
CATSSLDRGLYEQFF
>TRBV4-1|NA|TRBJ2-1|TRBD2
TGCGCCAGCAGAGTGGATTTAGCGGGTTACAATGAGCAGTTCTTC
CASRVDLAGYNEQFF
>TRBV27|NA|TRBJ1-5|NA
TGTGCCAGCAGTTTATCGTGGCAGTTGTATCAGCCCCAGCATTTT
CASSLSWQLYQPQHF
>TRBV19|NA|TRBJ2-1|NA
TGTGCCAGTAGTATAGGGAAGGAGTACAATGAGCAGTTCTTC
CASSIGKEYNEQFF
>TRBV9|NA|TRBJ1-3|NA
TGTGCCAGCAGCCCCTTTCGAAACACCATATATTTT
CASSPFRNTIYF
>TRBV5-5|NA|TRBJ2-5|NA
TGTGCCAGCAGCGTGACAGGGAGGGAGGAGACCCAGTACTTC
CASSVTGREETQYF
>TRBV6-1|NA|TRBJ1-6|TRBD1
TGTGCCAGCAGTCGAGAAGTGGGGACAGGGGTTGGCTATAATTCACCCCTCCACTTT
CASSREVGTGVGYNSPLHF
>TRBV2|NA|TRBJ2-3|NA
TGTGCCAGCAGTGTTCAGGGTCAGAGTTCAGATACGCAGTATTTT
CASSVQGQSSDTQYF
>TRBV5-1|NA|TRBJ2-7|NA
TGCGCCAGCAGCTTGGTACAATCCCCCTACGAGCAGTACTTC
CASSLVQSPYEQYF
>TRBV4-1|NA|TRBJ2-1|TRBD2
TGCGCCAGCAGCCAAGGACTAGCGGCCACCAAAAGGGGCTACAATGAGCAGTTCTTC
CASSQGLAATKRGYNEQFF
>TRBV18|NA|TRBJ2-1|TRBD1
TGTGCCAGCTCACCGGACAGGGGGGTATACAATGAGCAGTTCTTC
CASSPDRGVYNEQFF
>TRBV10-3|NA|TRBJ2-2|NA
TGTGCCATCGGGGGTAGGGGAGACACCGGGGAGCTGTTTTTT
CAIGGRGDTGELFF
>TRBV20-1|once|TRBJ1-2|NA
TGCAGTGCCCCCGGAACCCAGGGTACCTATGGCTACACCTTC
CSAPGTQGTYGYTF
>TRBV19|NA|TRBJ1-5|NA
TGTGCCAGTAGTATAGTGGGGGGGGCGGACCAGCCCCAGCATTTT
CASSIVGGADQPQHF
>TRBV12-3/TRBV12-4|NA|TRBJ1-1|NA
TGTGCCAGTGGACACCCGATGAACACTGAAGCTTTCTTT
CASGHPMNTEAFF
>TRBV9|once|TRBJ1-6|NA
TGTGCCAGCAGCGTAGAGGGGCGAGGTAATTCACCCCTCCACTTT
CASSVEGRGNSPLHF
>TRBV5-4|once|TRBJ2-5|NA
TGTGCCAGCAGCTTCGGATACGGGGAGACCCAGTACTTC
CASSFGYGETQYF
>TRBV25-1|NA|TRBJ2-7|TRBD2
TGTGCCACCAAAGATAGCGGGGGGGGGTACGAGCAGTACTTC
CATKDSGGGYEQYF
>TRBV3-1|NA|TRBJ1-6|TRBD1
TGTGCCAGCCGGGACAGGGGGGATTCACCCCTCCACTTT
CASRDRGDSPLHF
>TRBV5-4|NA|TRBJ2-5|NA
TGTGCCAGCAGCTTGATCCAACAAGAGACCCAGTACTTC
CASSLIQQETQYF
>TRBV7-9|NA|TRBJ2-7|NA
TGTGCCAGCAGCCCCCAGAGGGGACCATCCTACGAGCAGTACTTC
CASSPQRGPSYEQYF
>TRBV5-1|NA|TRBJ1-1|NA
TGCGCCAGCAGCTCACAGGCCCTCAGCCAAGAAGCTTTCTTT
CASSSQALSQEAFF
>TRBV6-5|NA|TRBJ2-5|TRBD2
TGTGCCAGCAGTTCGCCAGGGAGGGGAGAGACCCAGTACTTC
CASSSPGRGETQYF
>TRBV5-1|NA|TRBJ1-1|TRBD1
TGCGCCAGCAGCGCAGACAGGGTGGAGGACACTGAAGCTTTCTTT
CASSADRVEDTEAFF
>TRBV5-1|NA|TRBJ1-2|TRBD1
TGCGCCAGCAGCTTGGAAGGGGGCGCCGGCTATGGCTACACCTTC
CASSLEGGAGYGYTF
>TRBV5-1|NA|TRBJ1-2|TRBD1
TGCGCCAGCAGCCTGGAAGGGACAGCAGCTAACTATGGCTACACCTTC
CASSLEGTAANYGYTF
>TRBV20-1|NA|TRBJ2-2|NA
TGCAGTGCGGTTTTCGGGGTTGGCGGGGAGCTGTTTTTT
CSAVFGVGGELFF
>TRBV15|NA|TRBJ2-2|NA
TGTGCCACCAGCAGAGAGCGGGGCAGGTACACCGGGGAGCTGTTTTTT
CATSRERGRYTGELFF
>TRBV10-2|NA|TRBJ1-1|NA
TGCGCCAGCAGTGAAAAGCCTACGAACACTGAAGCTTTCTTT
CASSEKPTNTEAFF
>TRBV19|NA|TRBJ2-4|TRBD2
TGTGCCAGTACCCTGGGACTAGGATATCCGCACATTCAGTACTTC
CASTLGLGYPHIQYF
>TRBV6-6|NA|TRBJ1-4|NA
TGTGCTCATAGCAGGGAGAAGGAAAAACTGTTTTTT
CAHSREKEKLFF
>TRBV6-5|NA|TRBJ1-5|NA
TGTGCCAGCAGTCGGACTTATAGCAATCAGCCCCAGCATTTT
CASSRTYSNQPQHF
>TRBV20-1|NA|TRBJ1-5|NA
TGCAGTGCTAGTTTGCCTTTAGGTAGCAATCAGCCCCAGCATTTT
CSASLPLGSNQPQHF
>TRBV6-5|NA|TRBJ2-5|TRBD1
TGTGCCAGCGGGAAGACAGGGGAGGCCCAGTACTTC
CASGKTGEAQYF